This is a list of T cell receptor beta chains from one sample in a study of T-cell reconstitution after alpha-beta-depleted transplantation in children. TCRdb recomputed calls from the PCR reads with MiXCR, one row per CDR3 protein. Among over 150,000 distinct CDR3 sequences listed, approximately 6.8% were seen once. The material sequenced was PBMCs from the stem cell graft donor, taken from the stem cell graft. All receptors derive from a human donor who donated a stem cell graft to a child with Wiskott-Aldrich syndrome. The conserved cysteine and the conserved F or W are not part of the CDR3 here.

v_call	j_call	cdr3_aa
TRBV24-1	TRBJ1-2	ATKGMIGGHYGYT
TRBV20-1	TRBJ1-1	SARLRDRWNTEAF
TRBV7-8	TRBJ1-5	ASSFIREGQPQH
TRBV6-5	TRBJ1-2	ASSYARLGNGYT
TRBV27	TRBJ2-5	ASGLPGAQETQY
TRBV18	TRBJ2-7	ASSLSGSQLSEQY
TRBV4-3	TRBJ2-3	ASSKQGAEADTQY
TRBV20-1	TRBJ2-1	SARDGDNEQF
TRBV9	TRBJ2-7	ASSGPDSGKYSYEQY
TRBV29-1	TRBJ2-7	SVAAADEQY
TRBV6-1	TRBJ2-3	ASKGSGGGFRDTQY
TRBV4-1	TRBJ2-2	ASSQGEAGYTGELF
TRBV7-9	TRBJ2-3	ASSALAAHTQY
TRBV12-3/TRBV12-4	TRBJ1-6	ASRGTVYNSPLH
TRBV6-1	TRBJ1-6	ASSEAPRTGGPLH
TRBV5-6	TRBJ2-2	ASSFLTGDTGELF
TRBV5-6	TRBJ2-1	ASSAVVAYNEQF
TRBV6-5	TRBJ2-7	ASRYRATYEQY
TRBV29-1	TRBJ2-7	SVLQGPYEQY
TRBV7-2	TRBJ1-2	ASSLVGQSYGYT
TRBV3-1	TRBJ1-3	ASSQNRGSGNTIY
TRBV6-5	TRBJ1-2	ASRYARTGGVYGYT
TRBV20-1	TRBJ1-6	SAGTGRGSPLH
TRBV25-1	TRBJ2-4	ASSTRTSEDIQY
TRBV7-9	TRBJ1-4	ASSLGPNEKLF
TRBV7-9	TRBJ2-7	ASSTYYEQY
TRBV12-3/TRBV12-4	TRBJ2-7	ASSLGLAVIYEQY
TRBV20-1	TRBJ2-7	SAGDYEQY
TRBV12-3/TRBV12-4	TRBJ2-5	ASSSHSGGGETQY
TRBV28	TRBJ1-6	ASGQLRSYNSPLH
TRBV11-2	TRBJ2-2	ASSLDPGQGLIGELF
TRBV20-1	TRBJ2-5	SARDDGRGGWTQY
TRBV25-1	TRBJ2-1	ASSEVRGGSYNEQF
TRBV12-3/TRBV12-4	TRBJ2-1	ASSSRLAGYNEQF
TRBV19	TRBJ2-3	ASSTSGGAVDTQY
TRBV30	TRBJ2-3	AWSVGTSGITDTQY
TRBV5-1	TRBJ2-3	ASSLRAPDTDTQY
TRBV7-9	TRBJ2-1	ASSLASGGASSYNEQF
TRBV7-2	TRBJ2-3	ASSTGTSRTDTQY
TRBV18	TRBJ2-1	ASSPLWQSSYNEQF
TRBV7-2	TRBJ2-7	ASSLSLAGSGEQY
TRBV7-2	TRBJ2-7	ASSLGEGRYEQY
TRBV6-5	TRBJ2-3	ASSYTTGRLSTDTQY
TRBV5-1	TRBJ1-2	ASSFPGSNYGYT
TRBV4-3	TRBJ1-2	ASSPGHGYGYT
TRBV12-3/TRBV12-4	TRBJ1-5	ASSYTGNQPQH
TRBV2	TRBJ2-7	ASSTRDRNYEQY
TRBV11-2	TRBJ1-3	ASSISYEPIY
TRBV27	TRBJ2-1	ASRERMVNEQF
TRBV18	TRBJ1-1	ASSQLTVNTEAF
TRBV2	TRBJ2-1	ASSATEKIYNEQF
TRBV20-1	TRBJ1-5	SAGVYDSNQPQH
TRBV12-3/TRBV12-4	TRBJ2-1	ASSFTPRDNEQF
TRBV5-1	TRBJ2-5	ASSSRGSGQETQY
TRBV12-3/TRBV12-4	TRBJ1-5	ASSSLAGVGQPQH